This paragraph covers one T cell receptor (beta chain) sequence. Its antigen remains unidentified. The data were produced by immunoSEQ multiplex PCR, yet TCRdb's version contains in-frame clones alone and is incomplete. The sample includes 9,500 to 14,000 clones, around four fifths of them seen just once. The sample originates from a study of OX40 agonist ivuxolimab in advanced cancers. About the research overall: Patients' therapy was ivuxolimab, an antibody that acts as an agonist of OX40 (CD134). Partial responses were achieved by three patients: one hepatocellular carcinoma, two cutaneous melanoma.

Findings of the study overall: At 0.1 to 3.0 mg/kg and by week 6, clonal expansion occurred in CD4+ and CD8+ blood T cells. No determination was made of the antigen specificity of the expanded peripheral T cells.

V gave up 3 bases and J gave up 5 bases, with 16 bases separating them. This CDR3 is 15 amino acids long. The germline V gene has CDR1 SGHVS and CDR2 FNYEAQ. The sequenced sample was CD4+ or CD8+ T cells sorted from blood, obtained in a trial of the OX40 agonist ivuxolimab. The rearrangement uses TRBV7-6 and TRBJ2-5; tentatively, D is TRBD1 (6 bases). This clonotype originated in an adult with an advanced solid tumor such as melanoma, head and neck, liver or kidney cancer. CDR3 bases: TGTGCCAGCAGCTTCCCTGGGGGCCACGGGGAGACCCAGTACTTC. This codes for CASSFPGGHGETQYF.